The entry that follows covers one T cell receptor beta chain sequence. It lacks a known antigen. Base qualities are not at hand, and no much larger clone is one base apart. The entry originates in a study of beta chain features in type 1 diabetes (dated by TCRdb to the late 2010s). For the study in its entirety: Mean age, gender distribution, total cell number and subset yield were not different between patients and healthy donors. A total of under 120,000,000 sorted cells were examined across all samples, and RNA yield correlated strongly with the number of cells per subset. In the study, recently diagnosed type 1 diabetes patients and matched healthy donors were compared on the TCRB repertoires of their sorted circulating CD4+ T cell subsets. Regulatory and stem cell-like memory subsets were isolated from only 8 patients and roughly 8 healthy donors, whereas naive and central memory subsets came from all 30 or so donors. Findings and caveats that apply to the study as a whole: Sequencing cDNA rather than genomic DNA could over-represent highly expressing activated cells, although activation and CD3 levels did not differ between groups. The naive, central memory and regulatory TCRB repertoires appeared to resemble one another more closely among patients than among healthy donors. Because the HLA sub-analyses included only small numbers of individuals, any influence of HLA type on TCRB rearrangement was left unresolved. A moderate but significant shortening of TCRB CDR3 length was observed in type 1 diabetes patients in all four CD4+ subsets. Shorter templates might be favored by PCR, yet because patient and control samples were amplified and corrected together, any such skew would affect both groups equally. Patients with type 1 diabetes made fewer insertions and deleted more nucleotides at VDJ recombination sites, implying thymic rearrangement abnormalities.

All of the isolated RNA was reverse transcribed with the High Capacity cDNA Reverse Transcription Kit, so expressed TCRB transcripts were sequenced. Naive, central memory and regulatory T cell samples underwent deep immunoSEQ sequencing, averaging around 4 million total reads per sample. Sorted cells were lysed in RLT buffer and RNA was extracted with DNase-treated RNeasy Micro or Mini kits, depending on cell number. To prevent cross-contamination, every cell subset was processed on its own, while patient and healthy donor samples were processed together. TCRB sequences were amplified from cDNA with the immunoSEQ multiplex PCR, producing 87-bp fragments spanning the CDR3 region. The amplicons were sequenced using the Illumina HiSeq platform. The authors processed their data as follows. Synthetic template baselines were used to correct PCR bias computationally, reads within Hamming distance 2 were collapsed, and singletons that could not be merged were discarded. Reads were aligned against IMGT so that V, D and J genes, CDR3 length and insertions or deletions at six rearrangement sites could be assigned. Within each subset, clonotype counts were normalized to sorted cell number, after which true diversity and Gini coefficients were computed with the tcR R package. The overlap coefficient, calculated on TCRB nucleotide sequences, was used to measure repertoire sharing. Out-of-frame TCRB sequences from naive cells were analyzed as a proxy for the pre-selection repertoire. Imported from immuneACCESS, the table was reduced by TCRdb to in-frame sequences with V and J called. These copies leave out some clones; in studies compared against another copy, an unresolved V gene accounts for under half, and the cause of the remainder is not known. D and trimming come from the DNA, and the V and J calls and clone size come from that table. This sample has hundreds of thousands of clones in its table, and over 10% of those were observed once. The ten largest make up approximately 0.021% of the sample.

Each donor gave one peripheral blood draw, averaging approximately 0.12 L, which was collected into heparinised tubes. A BD FACSAria II was used to sort naive, central memory, regulatory and stem cell-like memory CD4+ T cells with a panel that included CD45RO, CCR7, CD25, CD127, CD95 and CD27. Every sorted population had a purity above 95%. PBMCs were isolated immediately by Lymphoprep density gradient centrifugation and stained directly without culture. To minimize batch effects, samples were stained and sorted in pairs, one healthy donor with one patient per experiment. Trimming takes 4 bases off V and 4 bases off J; junction bases not matched to a gene: 1. From cysteine to phenylalanine, the CDR3 is 13 amino acids long. Here the CDR3 DNA is all that survives: 39 bases in frame from base 1. The CDR1 and CDR2 encoded by the germline V gene are SGHDT and YYEEEE.

The sequenced sample consisted of naive CD4+ T cells from blood. Taken with the paper, the label for cell subset or site translates to: true naive CD4+ T cells. This receptor was identified in a man aged 18 to 30 with type 1 diabetes. This sequence uses TRBV5-6 and TRBJ2-2; 7 middle bases align to TRBD2. DNA sequence: TGTGCCAGCAGCCGCGGGAGCACCGGGGAGCTGTTTTTT. The encoded protein is CASSRGSTGELFF.